This TCR beta chain was profiled in a study of cytomegalovirus exposure and HLA in healthy donors (dated by TCRdb to 2017 to 2019). Looking at the study overall: An earlier analysis of approximately 640 of the donors reported about 250 Gb of sequence data and 117 million unique TCR beta sequences from roughly 200 million T cells. The study aimed to test whether cataloging public T cell receptors could reveal signatures of past pathogen exposure. Across around 400 genotyped donors of the cohort, an average of about 240,000 unique TCR beta nucleotide sequences per donor were sequenced, and approximately 17% of those sequences were non-productive. An early release that covered 640 HLA-typed donors contained about 300 gigabases of sequencing data and tens of millions of unique TCR sequences. A later analysis re-analyzed previously published TCR beta repertoires from 666 donors and added high-resolution HLA genotyping to study TCR occurrence patterns. Typing coverage varied by locus: roughly 629-630 donors for A, B, C, DRB1 and DQB1; roughly 520 for DQA1; about 590 for DPA1; 450 to 480 for DPB1. All discovery cohort repertoires had been generated using a single sequencing platform. Among the approximately 400 genotyped donors, under 90% belonged to the genetic ancestry cluster associated with self-reported Caucasian donors. The later analysis used no new phenotypic data to find candidate immune exposures, relying instead on TCR beta sequences and their occurrence across donors. A later genetic analysis used genome-wide SNP genotypes for about 60% of the roughly 670 donors, treating that subset as a discovery cohort. The study used immunosequencing to profile the T cell repertoires of under 700 subjects and linked those repertoires to cytomegalovirus serostatus. To predict cytomegalovirus infection status, the study combined high-throughput TCR immunosequencing, statistical association of individual TCRs with disease status, and machine learning. Because of strong linkage in the cohort, 5 or 6 DR-DQ haplotypes were treated as single units for association and clustering. In addition to the first cohort of 666 subjects, a separate validation cohort of 120 different subjects was used. Class I and class II HLA loci were covered by the typing at four-digit resolution. Donor age, sex, ethnicity and CMV serostatus were compiled alongside the repertoire data. An earlier analysis of around 580 of the donors used high-throughput TCR beta sequencing to judge whether each TCR beta V gene segment behaved as functional or pseudogenic.

As regards this clone: This receptor's antigen is unknown.

The cohort was made up of roughly 670 healthy bone marrow donors. All cohort members were sampled while nominally healthy, although unrecorded immune exposures were likely present. The donor was CMV seropositive and was included in the group of 250 to 350 seropositive cohort members. A peripheral blood sample was collected from each donor, and TCR beta sequencing was performed on peripheral blood mononuclear cells. Genomic DNA extraction from the blood cell samples was performed with the Qiagen DNeasy Blood Extraction Kit. The method was the immunoSEQ multiplex PCR assay. The multiplex PCR relied on a mix of 60 forward primers for TCR Vbeta segments and 13 reverse primers for TCR Jbeta segments. The CDR3 region of rearranged TCR beta genes was amplified from genomic DNA with a multiplex PCR assay. Amplified TCR beta libraries were sequenced as 87-base-pair reads on the Illumina HiSeq System. The study's own analysis went as follows. In a later analysis, roughly 80 million unique TCR beta chains were counted across the 500 to 850 repertoires, and approximately 11 million of these chains were shared by at least two donors. Raw reads were error-corrected and collapsed into unique sequences with a nearest-neighbor algorithm that merged closely related sequences to remove PCR and sequencing errors. CDR3 sequences were aligned to IMGT reference sequences to assign V, D and J gene segments. Each retained sequence needed at least a six-nucleotide match to both a V gene segment and a J gene segment. Rearrangements were classified as productive when the CDR3 lacked stop codons and remained in frame with V and J, and all other rearrangements were classified as non-productive. Following IMGT convention, CDR3 was defined as the stretch from the second conserved V-encoded cysteine up to the conserved J-encoded phenylalanine. In an earlier analysis of more than 550 of the donors, sequences lacking an unambiguous match to a single V gene segment were excluded. In an earlier analysis of 587 of the donors, a V segment was called functional when productive rearrangements were above 56.7%, and segregating when the standard deviation between donors exceeded 5%. A statistical classification framework was built for diagnosing cytomegalovirus status from the catalog of TCR beta chain sequences. In a later analysis, TCR nucleotide sequences were compared against IMGT/GENE-DB human TR gene sequences so that V and J genes could be assigned. Using the TCRdist pipeline, a later analysis assigned CDR3 sequences along with most-parsimonious VDJ recombination scenarios. In a later analysis, each TCR beta chain was defined by its CDR3 amino acid sequence together with its V-gene family, and reads lacking a unique V-gene family were excluded. To address suspected cross-contamination and a sequencing artifact, a later analysis removed over 500 highly shared, low-generation-probability nucleotide sequences. In a later analysis, a clonal expansion index was calculated for each public chain from normalized within-repertoire ranks of inferred template counts. In a later analysis, generation probabilities were computed using a VDJ recombination model fitted to out-of-frame rearrangements, and the results were checked against IGoR. A later analysis scored TCR-TCR, TCR-HLA and TCR-CMV co-occurrence with hypergeometric tests, applying a repertoire-size bias correction to TCR pairs. A later analysis estimated false discovery rates by permuting HLA or CMV assignments 20 times. A later analysis grouped co-occurring TCRs with DBSCAN, adding TCRdist sequence similarity when clustering within HLA-allele-positive subsets. Repertoires with fewer than 30,000 or more than 120,000 public chains, plus five repertoires with anomalous nucleotide sharing, were excluded from co-occurrence clustering. TCRdb stores this immuneACCESS table with in-frame sequences only. Part of the clones is absent; in the studies checked, under half of the shortfall reflects unresolved V genes, and no reason is known for the rest. That table is the source of V, J and clone size, and D and trimming were worked out from the DNA. The sample's clone listing holds approximately 72,000 clones. The ten biggest clones cover around 5% of the sample.

The germline V gene provides CDR1 SGHRS and CDR2 YFSETQ. The CDR3 sequence holds 13 residues, the cysteine and phenylalanine included. Only the CDR3 portion is preserved as DNA: 39 bases, with reading frame beginning at the first base. Relative to germline, V is missing 2 bases and J is missing 4 bases, with 1 base of the junction outside any gene match. The full study reports these points: Because HLA typing was unavailable for some donors at each locus, only the typed subset was used in association tests. Specific HLA alleles were associated with about 17,000 TCR beta sequences at a false discovery rate of 0.05 in a later analysis. A later analysis found that most CMV-associated TCR beta chains appeared HLA-restricted, with HLA associations seemingly driven largely by CMV exposure. Because counts were too low, 15 to 20 rarely observed V segments, including chromosome 9 orphons, were excluded from the earlier analysis of 587 of the donors. Immune exposure information for the cohort was limited to CMV serostatus. In a later genetic analysis, fewer N-insertions in productive TCRs were reported among donors in an Asian-associated ancestry cluster than the roughly 700-donor mean. A further reported finding was that TCR beta sequences accurately predicted the HLA-A and HLA-B alleles for most subjects in the first cohort. A group of highly shared sequence variants was considered likely to be a technical artifact of the sequencing pipeline. This cohort had only TCR beta chains sequenced, and the lack of alpha or paired-chain data limited which features could be detected. In the study, roughly 160 TCR beta chains were listed as associated with cytomegalovirus. Strong co-occurrence of HLA alleles, especially DR and DQ, made assigning TCR associations to individual alleles difficult. Some IMGT-functional V segments, including TRBV6-2 and TRBV6-3, could not be told apart with the 87-base-pair reads, so those segments were excluded. In both the original and validation cohorts, the classifier was reported to diagnose cytomegalovirus status with high specificity and sensitivity. The authors suggested that the approach could potentially be extended to other disease states and immunological phenotypes. In vitro tests confirmed that a few of the cytomegalovirus-associated TCR beta chains recognize cytomegalovirus antigens. Across donors, most TCR sequences were observed very rarely, whereas some public TCRs were present in many individuals. An association between a missense DCLRE1C variant and V-gene and J-gene trimming of TCR beta chains was found in a later genetic analysis and replicated in an independent cohort. Presence/absence analyses assumed roughly uniform sequencing depth across donors, an assumption that may not hold. According to a later analysis, parvovirus B19, influenza, CMV and Epstein-Barr virus appeared linked to several top co-occurrence clusters. In a later analysis, the rate of TCR association differed among HLA loci, with DRB1 alleles having the most associated TCRs and HLA-C alleles having the fewest. In an earlier analysis of roughly 500 of the donors, most TCR beta V segments appeared in productive rearrangements about 87% or about 30% of the time, broadly matching IMGT annotations. Compared with equally common non-associated chains, HLA-associated TCR beta chains in a later analysis were more clonally expanded and had lower generation probabilities. Linkage disequilibrium might explain the correlated functional status among segregating V segments, but an unknown experimental factor could not be excluded.

The chain is made from TRBV5-1 and TRBJ1-1; 8 central nucleotides agree with TRBD1. This clonotype was obtained from a woman in her forties in good health and CMV-seropositive. Sequenced input: PBMCs. The DNA reads as follows: TGCGCCAGCAGCTTACAGGGGGGCACTGAAGCTTTCTTT. The encoded protein is CASSLQGGTEAFF.